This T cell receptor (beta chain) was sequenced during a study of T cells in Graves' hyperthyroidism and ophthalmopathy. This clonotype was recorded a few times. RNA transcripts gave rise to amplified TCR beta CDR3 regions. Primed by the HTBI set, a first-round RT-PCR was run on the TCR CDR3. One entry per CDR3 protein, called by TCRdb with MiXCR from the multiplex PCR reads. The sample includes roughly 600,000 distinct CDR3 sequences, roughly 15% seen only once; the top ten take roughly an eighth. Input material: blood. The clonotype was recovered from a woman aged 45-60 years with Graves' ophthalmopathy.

The DNA of the CDR3 is TGTGCCAGCAGTTTAAGTCTAGCGCCCTACAATGAGCAGTTCTTC. This encodes CASSLSLAPYNEQFF. This sequence joins TRBV12-3 or TRBV12-4 and TRBJ2-1, with a possible D match to TRBD2 (6 bases). The CDR3 is made up of 15 amino acids. V dropped 2 bases and J dropped 2 bases, with 10 bases sitting between them.